This T cell receptor (beta chain) appears in the sequencing data of a study of graft-versus-host responses after intestinal transplantation. The wider study: All recipients got anti-thymocyte globulin induction, then tacrolimus and steroids for three to four years. General study results and limits: The study found high graft-versus-host to host-versus-graft clonal ratios in allografts of patients with graft-donor T cell macrochimerism. Early after transplant, HvG clones declined as circulating GvH clones peaked. In recipient marrow, GvH clones were found, and some appeared first in ileum or blood.

Sequencing used immunoSEQ multiplex PCR; TCRdb keeps in-frame clones, though not all of them. In the table there are 96,000 or so clones, 80% to 95% of which are singletons. Trimming cost V 8 bases and J 2 bases, with 6 bases left between them. CDR1 is ENHRY, CDR2 SYGVKD, per germline. The CDR3 has 11 residues. This clone was found a few times. As yet, its antigen is unknown. This chain links TRBV10-3 with TRBJ1-1; D might be TRBD1 (5 bases). The specimen was unstimulated CD4+ T cells sorted from spleen or lymph node cells, collected before intestinal transplant. This TCR was recovered from a human donor who received an intestinal transplant. CDR3 region: CAIGTNTEAFF. In nucleotides, the CDR3 is TGTGCCATCGGGACTAACACTGAAGCTTTCTTT.